This TCR beta chain was captured in a study of blood T cell repertoires in COVID-19. Study-wide context: Whether acute or convalescent, the COVID-19 samples came from the United States, Italy and Spain.

This clone was found a few times. V was clipped by 4 bases and J by 5 bases, with 8 bases between them. The CDR3 spans 12 residues. CDR1 is SGHDT and CDR2 is YYEEEE in the germline V gene. Original processing notes: By means of reference gene primer amplification, nucleated cell counts were estimated. Measured with immunoSEQ multiplex PCR; TCRdb has only the in-frame clones, and not every one. The V and J calls and clone size are taken from that table; D and trimming were inferred from the DNA. The table includes about 14,000 clones, 70% to 85% detected once. The source material was peripheral blood. The V call is TRBV5-6, the J call TRBJ2-3; D not resolved. The receptor's source is a woman between 45 and 60 years old with active or convalescent COVID-19. The CDR3 loop reads CASSTLRDTQYF. For the CDR3, the DNA is TGTGCCAGCAGCACGCTGCGAGATACGCAGTATTTT.